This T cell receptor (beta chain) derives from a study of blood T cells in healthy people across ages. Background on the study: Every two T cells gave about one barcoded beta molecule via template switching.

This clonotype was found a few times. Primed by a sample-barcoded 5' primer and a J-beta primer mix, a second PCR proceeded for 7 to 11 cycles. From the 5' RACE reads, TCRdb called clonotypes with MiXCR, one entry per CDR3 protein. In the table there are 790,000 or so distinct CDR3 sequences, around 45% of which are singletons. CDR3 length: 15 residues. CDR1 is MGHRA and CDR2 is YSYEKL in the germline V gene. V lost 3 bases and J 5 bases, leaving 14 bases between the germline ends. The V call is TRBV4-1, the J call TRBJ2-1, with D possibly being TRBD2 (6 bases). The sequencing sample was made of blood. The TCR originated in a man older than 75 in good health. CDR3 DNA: TGCGCCAGCAGCCAGGGTAGCGGCCCCAACAATGAGCAGTTCTTC. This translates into CASSQGSGPNNEQFF.